The rows below give T cell receptor beta chains drawn from one sample of a study of T cell changes during pregnancy in multiple sclerosis. Sequencing used immunoSEQ multiplex PCR; TCRdb keeps in-frame clones, though not all of them. The repertoire consists of about 110,000 clones, with roughly 90% occurring once and the leading ten covering 1.5% to 2%. Source: peripheral blood, taken after pregnancy. These receptor sequences come from a female donor with multiple sclerosis, enrolled in a pregnancy study. The CDR3 runs from the conserved cysteine through the conserved F or W. Each record gives: D gene, clone size, J gene, V gene, CDR3 DNA, CDR3 protein. The D gene is left open where the match is weak. Part of the rows lack a size; the others show once, few, many or a class for expanded clones.

D gene: -
clone size: -
J gene: TRBJ2-3
V gene: TRBV7-8
CDR3 DNA: TGTGCCAGCAGCCCCCGCCAGAGGGGGGGACTCCGAGATACGCAGTATTTT
CDR3 protein: CASSPRQRGGLRDTQYF

D gene: -
clone size: -
J gene: TRBJ2-7
V gene: TRBV28
CDR3 DNA: TGTGCCAGCAGTAAGATGGCCCCCTACGAGCAGTACTTC
CDR3 protein: CASSKMAPYEQYF

D gene: -
clone size: -
J gene: TRBJ1-1
V gene: TRBV29-1
CDR3 DNA: TGCAGCGTTCACTTCTTCGACAGCATGAACACTGAAGCTTTCTTT
CDR3 protein: CSVHFFDSMNTEAFF

D gene: -
clone size: -
J gene: TRBJ1-2
V gene: TRBV18
CDR3 DNA: TGTGCCAGCTCACCACTACAGAATCCCGCCGATGGCTACACCTTC
CDR3 protein: CASSPLQNPADGYTF

D gene: -
clone size: few
J gene: TRBJ1-5
V gene: TRBV25-1
CDR3 DNA: TGTGCCAGCCGTGGGGCAGGGGAACGTCAGCCCCAGCATTTT
CDR3 protein: CASRGAGERQPQHF

D gene: TRBD1
clone size: -
J gene: TRBJ2-3
V gene: TRBV19
CDR3 DNA: TGTGCCAGTAGTACACGACAGGGTTCTAGCACAGATACGCAGTATTTT
CDR3 protein: CASSTRQGSSTDTQYF

D gene: TRBD2
clone size: -
J gene: TRBJ2-7
V gene: TRBV2
CDR3 DNA: TGTGCCAGCAGTATCCCGACTAGCGGGAGGCGGTACGAGCAGTACTTC
CDR3 protein: CASSIPTSGRRYEQYF

D gene: -
clone size: -
J gene: TRBJ2-7
V gene: TRBV19
CDR3 DNA: TGTGCCAGGGGGCCCGGGAGTGTGTCCCACGAGCAGTACTTC
CDR3 protein: CARGPGSVSHEQYF

D gene: -
clone size: -
J gene: TRBJ1-1
V gene: TRBV5-1
CDR3 DNA: TGCGCCAGCAGCTTGGAGGCGGGGATGAACACTGAAGCTTTCTTT
CDR3 protein: CASSLEAGMNTEAFF

D gene: -
clone size: -
J gene: TRBJ2-4
V gene: TRBV5-5
CDR3 DNA: TGTGCCAGCAGCTCGGGGGTAGGGCTGAACATTCAGTACTTC
CDR3 protein: CASSSGVGLNIQYF

D gene: -
clone size: once
J gene: TRBJ2-5
V gene: TRBV5-4
CDR3 DNA: TGTGCCAGCAGCCCCCCGACTCAAGAGACCCAGTACTTC
CDR3 protein: CASSPPTQETQYF

D gene: TRBD1
clone size: -
J gene: TRBJ1-5
V gene: TRBV30
CDR3 DNA: TGTGCCTGGGCGGACAGGGGCCAGAAGGGTAGCAATCAGCCCCAGCATTTT
CDR3 protein: CAWADRGQKGSNQPQHF

D gene: -
clone size: -
J gene: TRBJ2-5
V gene: TRBV5-1
CDR3 DNA: TGCGCCAGCAGCTTGCTAGGGGTTCAAGAGACCCAGTACTTC
CDR3 protein: CASSLLGVQETQYF

D gene: -
clone size: -
J gene: TRBJ2-7
V gene: TRBV11-3
CDR3 DNA: TGTGCCAGCAGCTTAGCGCGGGGCGGCGAGCAGTACTTC
CDR3 protein: CASSLARGGEQYF

D gene: TRBD1
clone size: -
J gene: TRBJ2-5
V gene: TRBV5-1
CDR3 DNA: TGCGCCAGCAGCAGGGACAGGGGGCTTGAGACCCAGTACTTC
CDR3 protein: CASSRDRGLETQYF

D gene: TRBD1
clone size: -
J gene: TRBJ2-7
V gene: TRBV11-2
CDR3 DNA: TGTGCCAGCAGCTTGGACAGGGGGCACGAGCAGTACTTC
CDR3 protein: CASSLDRGHEQYF

D gene: TRBD2
clone size: -
J gene: TRBJ2-7
V gene: TRBV11-2
CDR3 DNA: TGTGCCAGCAGCTTGGTGCTAGCGGTGACTTCTACGAAGCAGTACTTC
CDR3 protein: CASSLVLAVTSTKQYF

D gene: -
clone size: -
J gene: TRBJ1-1
V gene: TRBV6-5
CDR3 DNA: TGTGCCAGCAGTTACCAGGGATCGGAGACTGAAGCTTTCTTT
CDR3 protein: CASSYQGSETEAFF

D gene: -
clone size: -
J gene: TRBJ1-4
V gene: TRBV4-2
CDR3 DNA: TGTGCCAGCAGCCAGAGGATGGGAAAACTGTTTTTT
CDR3 protein: CASSQRMGKLFF

D gene: -
clone size: -
J gene: TRBJ2-5
V gene: TRBV7-2
CDR3 DNA: TGTGCCAGCAGCGTATCGATTTCGGACAGTCTCGGGGAGACCCAGTACTTC
CDR3 protein: CASSVSISDSLGETQYF

D gene: -
clone size: -
J gene: TRBJ1-4
V gene: TRBV15
CDR3 DNA: TGTGCCACCAGCAGAGATAATTTCGGGGTACGTGAAAAACTGTTTTTT
CDR3 protein: CATSRDNFGVREKLFF

D gene: -
clone size: -
J gene: TRBJ2-7
V gene: TRBV21-1
CDR3 DNA: TGTGCCAGCAGCAAGGGGCAGGGCTTGTTCTGCGAGCAGTACTTC
CDR3 protein: CASSKGQGLFCEQYF

D gene: -
clone size: -
J gene: TRBJ2-7
V gene: TRBV14
CDR3 DNA: TGTGCCAGCAGCCAAGGGGGGCTAATCTACGAGCAGTACTTC
CDR3 protein: CASSQGGLIYEQYF

D gene: TRBD2
clone size: -
J gene: TRBJ2-7
V gene: TRBV19
CDR3 DNA: TGTGCCAGTAGTATAGACGCGAGCGGGAGCTTGGTCGAGCAGTACTTC
CDR3 protein: CASSIDASGSLVEQYF